The source of this T cell receptor (beta chain) is a study of blood T cell repertoires in COVID-19. About the study: Sites across the United States, Italy and Spain contributed samples from acute and convalescent COVID-19. Sample material is recorded as cDNA or gDNA derived from T cells, B-cell-depleted T cells, or PBMCs.

In the authors' workflow: Amplifying reference gene primers gave estimates of nucleated cell counts. Generated by immunoSEQ multiplex PCR, the TCRdb table keeps only in-frame clones and is missing some. The V and J calls and the clone size are those of that table, but D and trimming were determined from the DNA. The data contain 45,000 or so clones, roughly four fifths of them seen just once; the ten biggest clones take up roughly 47%. The germline gives CDR1 LGHDT, CDR2 YNNKEL (reference sequence). This CDR3 spans 15 amino acids. With 1 base removed from V and 6 bases from J, the gap between germline ends came to 12 bases.

V gene TRBV3-1 (or the pseudogene TRBV3-2) combines with J gene TRBJ1-4; possible D gene TRBD1, 6 bases. Sample: peripheral blood. The receptor was isolated from a human donor in a cohort sampled during active COVID-19. The CDR3 DNA reads TGTGCCAGCAGCCAAGGTGGGGGCTTTTATGAAAAACTGTTTTTT. This gives the protein CASSQGGGFYEKLFF.